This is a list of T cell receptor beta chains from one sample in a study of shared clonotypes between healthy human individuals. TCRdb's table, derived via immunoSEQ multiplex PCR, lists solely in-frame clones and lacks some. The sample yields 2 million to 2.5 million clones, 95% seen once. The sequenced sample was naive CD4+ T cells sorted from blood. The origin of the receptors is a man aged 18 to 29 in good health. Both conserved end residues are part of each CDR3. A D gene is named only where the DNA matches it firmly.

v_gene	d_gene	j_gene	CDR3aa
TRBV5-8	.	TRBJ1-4	CASSLGQGGTNEKLFF
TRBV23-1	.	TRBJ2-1	CASSQYVAGSYNEQFF
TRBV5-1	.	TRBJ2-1	CASSLEGDAYNEQFF
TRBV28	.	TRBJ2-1	CASRSGSSYNEQFF
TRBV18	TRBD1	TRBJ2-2	CASSSARTGTGELFF
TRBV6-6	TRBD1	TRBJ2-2	CASSSGDRGGTGELFF
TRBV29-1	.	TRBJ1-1	CSVEVHEAFF
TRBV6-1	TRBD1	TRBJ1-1	CASSGTGFEAFF
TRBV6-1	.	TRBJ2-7	CASSERGRSEQYF
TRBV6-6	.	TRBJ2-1	CARYSDAQIVYNEQFF
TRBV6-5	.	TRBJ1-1	CASSRTGWTEAFF
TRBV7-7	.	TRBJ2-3	CASSLVGGSTDTQYF
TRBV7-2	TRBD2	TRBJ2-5	CASSSPSGSPSSRETQYF
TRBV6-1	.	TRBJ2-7	CASSVQTGTPYEQYF
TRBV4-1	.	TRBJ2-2	CASSQEAKATGELFF
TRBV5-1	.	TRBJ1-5	CASSLEGRENQPQHF